This TCR beta chain came from a study of Graves' ophthalmopathy and Graves' hyperthyroidism. Study-wide context: Upon initial diagnosis and before any treatment, peripheral blood was collected.

The CDR3 spans 14 residues. V lost 5 bases to trimming and J lost 5 bases; unmatched junction nucleotides: 6. Per germline, CDR1 SGHVS and CDR2 FQNEAQ. The sequenced template was RNA, covering the TCR beta CDR3 region. RT-PCR with HTBI primers came first, then second-round multiplex PCR. TCRdb reprocessed the multiplex PCR reads with MiXCR, giving one entry per CDR3 protein. The sample consists of roughly 480,000 distinct CDR3 sequences, approximately 15% of them appearing once. Diagnostic conclusions were grounded in clinical symptoms, serum thyroxine, TRAb, thyroid ultrasound and orbital computed tomography.

Material for sequencing was blood. The V gene is TRBV7-8, the J gene TRBJ1-2; 9 nucleotides line up with TRBD1. The receptor was derived from a young woman with Graves' ophthalmopathy. In DNA, the CDR3 is TGTGCCAGCAGCCCAACCGGGACAGGGTATGGCTACACCTTC. Translated: CASSPTGTGYGYTF.